The T cell receptor (beta chain) under discussion was sequenced for a study of blood T cell repertoires in COVID-19. By share, this clone counts as medium-sized. Generated by immunoSEQ multiplex PCR, the TCRdb table keeps only in-frame clones and is missing some. Seen here are around 50,000 clones, 90% observed once, and the top ten hold under 20%. The CDR3 length is 16 residues. Germline V gives CDR1 MNHEY, CDR2 SVGEGT. V dropped 6 bases and J dropped 0 bases, with 16 bases sitting between them. The chain employs TRBV6-2 or TRBV6-3 and TRBJ2-3; maybe TRBD2 (5 bases). Sequenced material: peripheral blood. This TCR was sampled from a man aged 70-80 years with active COVID-19. CDR3 sequence (DNA): TGTGCCAGCAGCGCGGGCCCGGCGCGGAGCACAGATACGCAGTATTTT. Translation: CASSAGPARSTDTQYF.